Presented here are 16 T cell receptor beta chains from one specimen sequenced in a study of CD8 T cells in ankylosing spondylitis. TCRdb re-derived calls from the 5' RACE reads in MiXCR, one entry per CDR3 protein. The table has roughly 250,000 distinct CDR3 sequences, less than 10% seen once; the top ten hold approximately 6.2%. The sample comprised blood, either unsorted or a sorted T cell fraction (not recorded which). These receptors came from a male donor with ankylosing spondylitis or in good health (not recorded which).

This clonotype has just a few counts. The rearrangement uses TRBV12-3 or TRBV12-4 and TRBJ2-1; weak D call: TRBD1 (6 bases). This CDR3 region has 15 residues. Trimming stripped 3 bases from V and 4 bases from J, with 13 bases between. The CDR3 loop is CASSFGTISYNEQFF. The CDR3 DNA follows: TGTGCCAGCAGTTTCGGGACAATATCATACAATGAGCAGTTCTTC.

This clonotype has at least ten counts. This chain links TRBV20-1 with TRBJ1-1; 8 nucleotides agree with TRBD1. V lost 3 bases to trimming and J lost 8 bases; unmatched junction nucleotides: 2. CDR3 length: 11 residues. CDR1 and CDR2 (germline): DFQATT, SNEGSKA (reference sequence). CDR3 DNA: TGCAGTGCTAGTGCAGGGGGCGAAGCTTTCTTT. Translation: CSASAGGEAFF.

This clonotype was counted between two and nine times. The V call is TRBV5-5, the J call TRBJ2-1, with TRBD2 matching 7 bases. The CDR3 length is 14 residues. V shed 3 bases, J shed 8 bases, and the junction held 8 bases outside the gene matches. Germline V CDR1 and CDR2: SGHKS, YYEKEE (reference sequence). CDR3 residues: CASSWEGASDEQFF. CDR3 DNA: TGTGCCAGCAGCTGGGAGGGAGCGAGTGATGAGCAGTTCTTC.

This clonotype was recorded many times. This chain uses TRBV20-1 with TRBJ2-2; D gene uncertain. The V and J ends lost 2 bases and 0 bases respectively, with 7 bases between them. The CDR3 runs 14 residues. Germline CDR1 DFQATT, CDR2 SNEGSKA (reference sequence). CDR3 amino acids: CSARRSTNTGELFF. The DNA for the CDR3 is TGCAGTGCTAGACGTAGCACGAACACCGGGGAGCTGTTTTTT.

This clonotype was detected ten times or more. The chain joins TRBV4-1 to TRBJ2-7; D perhaps matches TRBD1 (6 bases). Trimming left V 0 bases short and J 5 bases short, with 14 bases between. The length of the CDR3 is 15 residues. Per the germline V gene, CDR1 is MGHRA and CDR2 is YSYEKL. DNA for the CDR3: TGCGCCAGCAGCCAAGATCGAGGACAGCCGAACGAGCAGTACTTC. The encoded protein is CASSQDRGQPNEQYF.

This clonotype has a count of ten or more. V is TRBV9 and J is TRBJ2-3; TRBD2 matches 12 bases. Germline-derived CDR1 and CDR2 are SGDLS and YYNGEE. The CDR3 is 16 residues long. V gave up 0 bases and J gave up 4 bases; unmatched junction bases: 3. The chain's CDR3 is CASSVGASGGADTQYF. CDR3 nucleotides: TGTGCCAGCAGCGTAGGCGCTAGCGGGGGGGCAGATACGCAGTATTTT. Based on the CDR3 plus reference TRBV9 and TRBJ2-3, the full variable domain is DSGVTQTPKHLITATGQRVTLRCSPRSGDLSVYWYQQSLDQGLQFLIQYYNGEERAKGNILERFSAQQFPDLHSELNLSSLELGDSALYFCASSVGASGGADTQYFGPGTRLTVL.

Only one count was recorded for this clonotype. A clone one base away is much larger, so this may be a read error. V is TRBV7-8 and J is TRBJ2-2; the D gene could be TRBD1 or TRBD2 (5 bases each). CDR3 length equals 16 residues. In germline, CDR1 is SGHVS, CDR2 FQNEAQ. CDR3 DNA sequence: TGTGCCAGCAGCCCTGATATGAACCCAGGGACCGAGGAGCTGTTTTTT. Translating it yields CASSPDMNPGTEELFF.

At least ten counts were recorded for this clonotype. The J gene is TRBJ1-1, the V gene TRBV2; a possible D gene is TRBD1 (5 bases). V lost 5 bases and J 6 bases, leaving 13 bases between the germline ends. Per germline, CDR1 SNHLY and CDR2 FYNNEI. The CDR3 length is 13 residues. CDR3 nucleotides: TGTGCCAGCAGTTTCGGGGGTATCGCTGAAGCTTTCTTT. Its translation is CASSFGGIAEAFF.

This clonotype has at least ten counts. The chain joins TRBV5-1 to TRBJ2-7, with D possibly matching TRBD2 (6 bases). Deletions cut 6 bases from V and 3 bases from J, with 19 bases between. CDR1 and CDR2 from the germline V gene are SGHRS and YFSETQ. This CDR3 has 15 residues. In nucleotides, the CDR3 is TGCGCCAGCACGAACGCCGGGACTCGGAACTACGAGCAGTACTTC. Its translation is CASTNAGTRNYEQYF.

This clonotype turned up a few times. The chain joins TRBV10-3 to TRBJ1-5, with 7 positions matching TRBD1. Germline V lookup: CDR1 ENHRY, CDR2 SYGVKD. J was trimmed by 3 bases and V by 6 bases; bases with no gene match: 8. The CDR3 extends over 15 amino acids. In DNA form, the CDR3 reads TGTGCCATCAGCTTGACAGGGACAAACAATCAGCCCCAGCATTTT. Residues: CAISLTGTNNQPQHF.

The chain has TRBV7-2 and TRBJ2-1; possible D gene TRBD2, 5 bases. This CDR3 region has 16 residues. Per germline, CDR1 SGHTA and CDR2 FQGNSA. V shed 1 base and J shed 3 bases, with 13 bases lying between them. The CDR3 DNA reads as TGTGCCAGCAGCTTAGGCGGCTCCGAGGGCTACAATGAGCAGTTCTTC. Its protein product is CASSLGGSEGYNEQFF.

Regarding this clonotype: A single base separates this from a much larger clone, so it may be a read error. The rearrangement links TRBV30 to TRBJ2-1; 7 bases align to TRBD2. This CDR3 comprises 14 residues. The germline CDR1 and CDR2 sequences are GTSNPN and SVGIG (reference sequence). This chain's CDR3 is CAWSLGRGYNDQFF. The DNA of the CDR3 is TGTGCCTGGAGTCTGGGGAGGGGTTACAATGACCAGTTCTTC. Drawing the rest from reference TRBV30 and TRBJ2-1, the complete variable domain is SQTIHQWPATLVQPVGSPLSLECTVEGTSNPNLYWYRQAAGRGLQLLFYSVGIGQISSEVPQNLSASRPQDRQFILSSKKLLLSDSGFYLCAWSLGRGYNDQFFGPGTRLTVL.

This clonotype has a count of ten or more. J is TRBJ2-7 and V is TRBV5-6; no clear D gene. The CDR3 is made up of 13 amino acids. V was pared by 1 base and J by 1 base, with 6 bases between. Germline-derived CDR1 and CDR2 are SGHDT and YYEEEE. The CDR3 nucleotides read TGTGCCAGCAGCTTGTTGACTTCCTACGAGCAGTACTTC. This gives the protein CASSLLTSYEQYF.

This clonotype was seen more than once but under ten times. This rearrangement joins TRBV5-5 to TRBJ2-7; TRBD2 aligns across 7 bases. The ends lost 3 bases at V and 6 bases at J; junction bases unmatched: 12. CDR3 size: 15 residues. Germline values: CDR1 SGHKS, CDR2 YYEKEE (reference sequence). This CDR3 is CASSSLGGVGSEQYF. For the CDR3, the DNA is TGTGCCAGCAGCTCGCTGGGGGGGGTTGGCAGCGAGCAGTACTTC.

The rearrangement links TRBV6-1 to TRBJ2-2; 8 bases are shared with TRBD2. With V trimmed by 3 bases and J by 1 base, 1 base remained unmatched. Germline CDR1 MNHNS, CDR2 SASEGT. This CDR3 has 15 residues. The DNA for the CDR3 is TGTGCCAGCAGTGATCTAGCGGGGAACACCGGGGAGCTGTTTTTT. Amino acid sequence: CASSDLAGNTGELFF.

This clonotype came up a few times. The gene calls are TRBV12-3 or TRBV12-4 and TRBJ1-1; TRBD1 aligns across 7 bases. This CDR3 spans 13 amino acids. V gave up 3 bases and J gave up 11 bases; unmatched junction bases: 9. For the CDR3, the DNA is TGTGCCAGCAGTTTGCGACAGGGATCTATCGCTTTCTTT. It specifies CASSLRQGSIAFF.